These 14 T cell receptor beta chains originate from one sample sequenced in a study of blood T cell repertoires in COVID-19. Generated by immunoSEQ multiplex PCR, the TCRdb table keeps only in-frame clones and is missing some. This sample has fewer than 65,000 clones, with 75% to 80% found just once. The specimen was peripheral blood. The source of these receptors is a human donor in a cohort sampled during active COVID-19.

The chain carries TRBV5-1 and TRBJ2-5, with D perhaps matching TRBD1 (5 bases). CDR1 and CDR2 (germline): SGHRS, YFSETQ. This CDR3 region has 13 residues. V was cut by 3 bases and J by 5 bases, with 11 bases left in between. CDR3 in DNA: TGCGCCAGCAGCTCGCAGGGAATGGAGACCCAGTACTTC. Amino acids: CASSSQGMETQYF.

The chain combines TRBV27 with TRBJ2-7, with 7 bases matching TRBD1. The V segment lost 7 bases and the J segment 3 bases; nucleotides outside the gene matches: 12. The CDR3 is 15 amino acids. Germline V gene sequence: CDR1 MNHEY, CDR2 SMNVEV (reference sequence). The CDR3 nucleotides read TGTGCCAGCAAAGAATATCCGGGACAGATCTACGAGCAGTACTTC. Protein product: CASKEYPGQIYEQYF.

At least ten counts were recorded for this clone. This chain connects TRBV5-5 to TRBJ2-5; 8 positions match TRBD1. Germline V lookup: CDR1 SGHKS, CDR2 YYEKEE (reference sequence). This CDR3 has 15 residues. The J segment lost 5 bases and the V segment lost 5 bases, leaving 11 bases of the junction unmatched. CDR3 in amino acids: CASRQDRGSWETQYF. The CDR3 DNA reads TGTGCCAGCAGACAAGACAGGGGTTCGTGGGAGACCCAGTACTTC.

V usage is TRBV4-2 and J usage is TRBJ2-2; D gene ambiguous. The germline V gene encodes CDR1 LGHNA and CDR2 YNFKEQ. V dropped 0 bases and J dropped 1 base, with 3 bases sitting between them. The CDR3 totals 14 residues. The chain's CDR3 is CASSQELNTGELFF. CDR3 DNA: TGTGCCAGCAGCCAAGAACTGAACACCGGGGAGCTGTTTTTT.

This clone was recorded once. The chain employs TRBV14 and TRBJ2-5; unclear D gene. The V end was cut by 1 base, the J end by 4 bases, with 13 bases between. This CDR3 has 15 residues. Germline CDR1 and CDR2: SGHDN and FVKESK. The DNA of the CDR3 is TGTGCCAGCAGCCAAGGATTTGTGTCGGTAGAGACCCAGTACTTC. Its protein is CASSQGFVSVETQYF.

The V call is TRBV7-9, the J call TRBJ2-5, with 8 bases identical to TRBD2. Germline CDR1 is SEHNR and CDR2 is FQNEAQ (reference sequence). With V trimmed by 5 bases and J by 4 bases, 9 bases remained unmatched. CDR3 size: 15 residues. The CDR3 loop is CASSPRGGGGETQYF. The CDR3 DNA reads TGTGCCAGCAGCCCTCGGGGGGGCGGGGGAGAGACCCAGTACTTC.

The rearrangement links TRBV19 to TRBJ2-3; D is undetermined. Germline-derived CDR1 and CDR2 are LNHDA and SQIVND (reference sequence). Trimming took off 4 bases at V and 0 bases at J, with 8 bases between the two ends. The CDR3 loop spans 14 amino acids. The DNA of the CDR3 is TGTGCCAGTAGTAGAAGAGCTAGCACAGATACGCAGTATTTT. Translated: CASSRRASTDTQYF. The entire variable domain, with the rest obtained from reference TRBV19 and TRBJ2-3, is as follows: DGGITQSPKYLFRKEGQNVTLSCEQNLNHDAMYWYRQDPGQGLRLIYYSQIVNDFQKGDIAEGYSVSREKKESFPLTVTSAQKNPTAFYLCASSRRASTDTQYFGPGTRLTVL.

This chain connects TRBV27 to TRBJ1-3, with D possibly TRBD1 on 6 matching bases. This CDR3 has 15 amino acids. Germline-derived CDR1 and CDR2 are MNHEY and SMNVEV (reference sequence). The V end lost 7 bases, the J end lost 0 bases, and 13 bases lay between the germline ends. CDR3 loop: CASKSDRFSGNTIYF. For the CDR3, the DNA is TGTGCCAGCAAGTCAGACAGGTTCTCTGGAAACACCATATATTTT.

Here the CDR3 DNA reads TGTGCCAGCAGCCAAGGACAGTTAGGCGGCTACACCTTC. This sequence encodes CASSQGQLGGYTF. The rearrangement joins TRBV4-2 to TRBJ1-2; D possibly corresponds to TRBD1 (5 bases). In germline, CDR1 is LGHNA, CDR2 YNFKEQ. The CDR3 runs 13 residues. With 1 base removed from V and 8 bases from J, the gap between germline ends came to 11 bases.

This clone was seen a few times. The chain has TRBV3-1 (or the pseudogene TRBV3-2) and TRBJ1-1; D possibly corresponds to TRBD1 (5 bases). This CDR3 has 17 residues. Per the germline V gene, CDR1 is LGHDT and CDR2 is YNNKEL (reference sequence). The V and J ends lost 4 bases and 4 bases respectively, with 22 bases between them. CDR3: CASSPEGRGWGGTEAFF. CDR3 sequence (DNA): TGTGCCAGCAGCCCCGAGGGGCGGGGTTGGGGCGGCACTGAAGCTTTCTTT.

V is TRBV19 and J is TRBJ1-3; 7 bases map to TRBD1. The ends lost 10 bases at V and 0 bases at J; junction bases unmatched: 15. The CDR3 spans 17 residues. Germline CDR1 LNHDA, CDR2 SQIVND (reference sequence). The CDR3 nucleotides read TGTGCCACCAAAAGGGTTCCGGGACAGAGCTCTGGAAACACCATATATTTT. Encoded protein: CATKRVPGQSSGNTIYF.

The chain recombines TRBV28 with TRBJ1-3; D might be TRBD1 (6 bases). V gave up 6 bases and J gave up 2 bases, with 14 bases separating them. Per the germline V gene, CDR1 is MDHEN and CDR2 is SYDVKM. This CDR3 spans 15 amino acids. Written as DNA, the CDR3 is TGTGCCAGCAGCCCAGGGGTAACTACTGGAAACACCATATATTTT. It translates to CASSPGVTTGNTIYF.

The chain recombines TRBV7-2 with TRBJ2-1, with D perhaps TRBD2 (5 bases). Trimming removed 5 bases at V and 2 bases at J, with 16 bases between. The CDR3 spans 16 residues. Germline V gene sequence: CDR1 SGHTA, CDR2 FQGNSA. The CDR3 protein is CASSPPAGNPYNEQFF. DNA of the CDR3: TGTGCCAGCAGCCCCCCCGCGGGTAACCCCTACAATGAGCAGTTCTTC.

V usage is TRBV28 and J usage is TRBJ1-2, with D perhaps matching TRBD1 (6 bases). Trimming cost V 4 bases and J 3 bases, with 9 bases left between them. The germline CDR1 and CDR2 sequences are MDHEN and SYDVKM. CDR3 length equals 13 residues. In nucleotides, the CDR3 is TGTGCCAGCAGTTCTGGACAGCACTATGGCTACACCTTC. Translation: CASSSGQHYGYTF.